This T cell receptor (beta chain) was sequenced during a study of Ad26.COV2.S vaccination and SARS-CoV-2 variants. General observations from the study: Spike-specific CD8+ and CD4+ T cell responses reportedly showed substantial breadth after vaccination. Estimates derived from TCR breadth and depth analyses may have underestimated total T cell responses.

As to treatment: over 15 received Ad26.COV2.S at low or high dose, single or two shots; 5 received placebo; per-sample allocation not given. Following the first vaccine or placebo injection, samples were taken on day 63. With 5 bases removed from V and 0 bases from J, the gap between germline ends came to 14 bases. The CDR3 sequence is 17 residues long. Germline CDR1 SGHAT, CDR2 FQNNGV. With regard to this clone: Its antigen is as yet unknown.

Generated by immunoSEQ multiplex PCR, the TCRdb table keeps only in-frame clones and is missing some. Seen here are some 250,000 clones, around 89% observed once, and the top ten hold 9.5% to 12%. The chain links TRBV11-2 to TRBJ1-6; D is possibly TRBD1 (6 bases). This specimen consisted of peripheral blood, obtained in a trial of Ad26.COV2.S vaccine versus placebo. The TCR sequence derives from a person aged 18-65 years who received the Ad26.COV2.S COVID-19 vaccine or a placebo. Here the CDR3 reads CASSPRDTSSYNSPLHF. In DNA form, the CDR3 reads TGTGCCAGCAGCCCGCGGGACACCAGCTCCTATAATTCACCCCTCCACTTT.